This paragraph reports one T cell receptor beta chain. These data belong to a study of blood T cells in healthy people across ages. A second PCR of about 7 to 11 cycles used a sample-barcoded 5' primer and a J-beta primer mix. TCRdb ran MiXCR on the 5' RACE reads and lists one entry per CDR3 protein. The data show hundreds of thousands of distinct CDR3 sequences, with roughly 24% seen just once and less than 3.5% held by the top ten. Russia was home to the donors, healthy Caucasian individuals aged roughly 6 to 95. The data also belong to a second study, concerning T cells of mothers and their children. That paper notes: cDNA was made from all extracted RNA, about 1.5 ug per 15 ul. In each mother, TCR beta CDR3 reads exceeded 10 million; in each child, they numbered approximately 3 million.

The clonotype was recovered from a boy between 10 and 17 years old in good health. The sequenced sample consisted of blood.

The CDR3, as DNA: TGTGCCAGCAGTTTGGGACAGGGGGCGGAGGAGACCCAGTACTTC. Translation gives CASSLGQGAEETQYF. V and J are TRBV27 and TRBJ2-5; TRBD1 aligns across 12 bases. Germline V gene sequence: CDR1 MNHEY, CDR2 SMNVEV (reference sequence). V lost 3 bases to trimming and J lost 5 bases; unmatched junction nucleotides: 4. The CDR3 contains 15 residues.